The next 2 T cell receptor beta chains were all read from a single sample in a study of T cell responses to AZD1222 COVID-19 vaccine. Profiled with immunoSEQ multiplex PCR; TCRdb holds only in-frame clones, not every one. The sample has about 89,000 clones; about 88% are singletons. The sample consisted of peripheral blood, taken 28 days after the second AZD1222 dose. These receptors were obtained from an adult who received the AZD1222 COVID-19 vaccine.

CDR3 sequence: CASSLMGQTDTQYF. In DNA, the CDR3 is TGTGCCAGCAGCTTAATGGGACAAACAGATACGCAGTATTTT. The chain joins TRBV7-8 to TRBJ2-3, with a tentative D call TRBD1 (6 bases). The CDR3 runs 14 residues. From germline, CDR1 is SGHVS and CDR2 FQNEAQ. V gave up 2 bases and J gave up 3 bases, with 9 bases separating them. Looking up the rest from reference TRBV7-8 and TRBJ2-3 gives the full variable domain: GAGVSQSPRYKVAKRGQDVALRCDPISGHVSLFWYQQALGQGPEFLTYFQNEAQLDKSGLPSDRFFAERPEGSVSTLKIQRTQQEDSAVYLCASSLMGQTDTQYFGPGTRLTVL.

The V gene is TRBV19, the J gene TRBJ1-1; 8 bases fit TRBD1. The trim removed 6 bases at V and 1 base at J, leaving 1 base unmatched. The CDR3 runs 13 residues. The germline V gene has CDR1 LNHDA and CDR2 SQIVND (reference sequence). The CDR3 loop is CASSTGGNTEAFF. For the CDR3, the DNA is TGTGCCAGTAGCACAGGGGGGAACACTGAAGCTTTCTTT.